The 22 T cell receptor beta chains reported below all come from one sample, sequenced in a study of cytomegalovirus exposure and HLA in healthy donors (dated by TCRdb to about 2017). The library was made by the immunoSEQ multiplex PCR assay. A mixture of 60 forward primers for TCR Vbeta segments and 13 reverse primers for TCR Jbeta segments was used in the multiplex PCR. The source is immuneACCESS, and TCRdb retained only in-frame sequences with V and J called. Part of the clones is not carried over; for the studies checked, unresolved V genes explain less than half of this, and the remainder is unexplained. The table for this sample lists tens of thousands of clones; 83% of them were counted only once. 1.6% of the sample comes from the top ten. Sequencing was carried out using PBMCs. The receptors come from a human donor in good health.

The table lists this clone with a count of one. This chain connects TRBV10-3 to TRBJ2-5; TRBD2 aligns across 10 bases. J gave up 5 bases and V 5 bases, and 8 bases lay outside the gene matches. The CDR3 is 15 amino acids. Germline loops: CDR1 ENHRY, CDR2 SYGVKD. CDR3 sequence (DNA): TGTGCCATCAGTTCCAGCGGGGGGGCCGGGGAGACCCAGTACTTC. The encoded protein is CAISSSGGAGETQYF.

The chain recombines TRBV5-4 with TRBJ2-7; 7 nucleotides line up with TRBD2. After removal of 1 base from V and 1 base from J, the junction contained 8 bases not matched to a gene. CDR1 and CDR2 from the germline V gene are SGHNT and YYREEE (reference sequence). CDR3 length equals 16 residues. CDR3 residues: CASSLFGRAASYEQYF. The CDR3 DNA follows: TGTGCCAGCAGCTTGTTTGGGAGGGCCGCATCCTACGAGCAGTACTTC.

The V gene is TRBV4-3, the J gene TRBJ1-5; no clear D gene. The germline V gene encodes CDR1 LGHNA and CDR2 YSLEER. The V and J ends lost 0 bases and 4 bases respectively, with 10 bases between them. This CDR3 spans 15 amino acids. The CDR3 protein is CASSQDLGGNQPQHF. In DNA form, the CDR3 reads TGCGCCAGCAGCCAAGATTTAGGCGGTAATCAGCCCCAGCATTTT.

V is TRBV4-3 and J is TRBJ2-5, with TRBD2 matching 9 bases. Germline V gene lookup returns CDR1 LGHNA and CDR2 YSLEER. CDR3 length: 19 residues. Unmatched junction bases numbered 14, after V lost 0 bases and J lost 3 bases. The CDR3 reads CASSQDGGPGLAGEETQYF. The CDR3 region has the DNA TGCGCCAGCAGCCAAGATGGGGGCCCGGGATTAGCGGGGGAAGAGACCCAGTACTTC.

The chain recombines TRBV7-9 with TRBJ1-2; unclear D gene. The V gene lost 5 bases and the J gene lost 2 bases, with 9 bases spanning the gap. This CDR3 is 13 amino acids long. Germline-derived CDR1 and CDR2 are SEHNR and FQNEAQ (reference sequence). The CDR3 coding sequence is TGTGCCAGCAGCCCAACAACAAACTATGGCTACACCTTC. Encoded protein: CASSPTTNYGYTF.

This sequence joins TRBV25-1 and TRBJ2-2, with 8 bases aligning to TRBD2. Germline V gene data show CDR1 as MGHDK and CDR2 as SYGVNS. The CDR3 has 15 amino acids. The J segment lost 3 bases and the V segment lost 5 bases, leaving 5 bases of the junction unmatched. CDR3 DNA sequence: TGTGCCAGCAGTTTGGGGACTAGACACACCGGGGAGCTGTTTTTT. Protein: CASSLGTRHTGELFF.

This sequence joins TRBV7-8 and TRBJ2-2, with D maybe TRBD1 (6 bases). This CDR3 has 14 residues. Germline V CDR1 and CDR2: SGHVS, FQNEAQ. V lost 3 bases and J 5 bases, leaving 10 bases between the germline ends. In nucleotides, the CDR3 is TGTGCCAGCAGCTTTGCAGGGGTAACCGGGGAGCTGTTTTTT. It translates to CASSFAGVTGELFF. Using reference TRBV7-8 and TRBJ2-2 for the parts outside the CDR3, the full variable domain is GAGVSQSPRYKVAKRGQDVALRCDPISGHVSLFWYQQALGQGPEFLTYFQNEAQLDKSGLPSDRFFAERPEGSVSTLKIQRTQQEDSAVYLCASSFAGVTGELFFGEGSRLTVL.

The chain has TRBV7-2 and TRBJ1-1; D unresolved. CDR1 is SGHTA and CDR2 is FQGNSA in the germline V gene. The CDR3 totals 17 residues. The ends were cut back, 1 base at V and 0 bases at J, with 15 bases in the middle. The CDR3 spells CASSLVSPRVMNTEAFF. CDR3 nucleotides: TGTGCCAGCAGCTTAGTTTCCCCGCGGGTGATGAACACTGAAGCTTTCTTT.

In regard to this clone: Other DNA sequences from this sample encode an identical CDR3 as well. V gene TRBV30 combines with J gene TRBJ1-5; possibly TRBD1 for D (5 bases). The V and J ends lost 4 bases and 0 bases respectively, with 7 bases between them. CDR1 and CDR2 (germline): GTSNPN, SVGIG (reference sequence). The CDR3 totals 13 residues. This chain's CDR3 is CAWTGNSNQPQHF. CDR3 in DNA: TGTGCCTGGACAGGGAATAGCAATCAGCCCCAGCATTTT.

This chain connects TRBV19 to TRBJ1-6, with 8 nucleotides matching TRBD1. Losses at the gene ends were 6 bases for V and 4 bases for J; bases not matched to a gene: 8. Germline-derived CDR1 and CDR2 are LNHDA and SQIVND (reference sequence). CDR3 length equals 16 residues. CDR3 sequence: CASSGQGVDYNSPLHF. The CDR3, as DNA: TGTGCCAGTAGCGGACAGGGCGTTGATTATAATTCACCCCTCCACTTT.

The CDR3 DNA is TGTGCCAGCAGCTTAATGGGAGGCACAACCTACGAGCAGTACTTC. Protein product: CASSLMGGTTYEQYF. The chain uses TRBV7-2 and TRBJ2-7, with D perhaps TRBD2 (6 bases). V gave up 2 bases and J gave up 2 bases, with 13 bases separating them. This CDR3 spans 15 amino acids. Germline lookup yields CDR1 SGHTA and CDR2 FQGNSA.

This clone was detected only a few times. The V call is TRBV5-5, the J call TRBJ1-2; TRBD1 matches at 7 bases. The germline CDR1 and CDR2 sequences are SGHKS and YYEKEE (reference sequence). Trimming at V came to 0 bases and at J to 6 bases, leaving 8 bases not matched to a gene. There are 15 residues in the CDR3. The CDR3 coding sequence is TGTGCCAGCAGCTTGGCCGTCGCACAGGGGCATGGCTACACCTTC. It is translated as CASSLAVAQGHGYTF. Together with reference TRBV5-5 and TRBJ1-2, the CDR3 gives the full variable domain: DAGVTQSPTHLIKTRGQQVTLRCSPISGHKSVSWYQQVLGQGPQFIFQYYEKEERGRGNFPDRFSARQFPNYSSELNVNALLLGDSALYLCASSLAVAQGHGYTFGSGTRLTVV.

In DNA, the CDR3 is TGTGCCAGCAGCTTAAGAGGGGGAGTTTATGGCTACACCTTC. Translating gives CASSLRGGVYGYTF. The rearrangement uses TRBV13 and TRBJ1-2, with D maybe TRBD1 (6 bases). CDR3 length: 14 amino acids. V was cut by 2 bases and J by 5 bases, with 12 bases left in between. CDR1 and CDR2 from the germline V gene are PRHDT and FYEKMQ (reference sequence).

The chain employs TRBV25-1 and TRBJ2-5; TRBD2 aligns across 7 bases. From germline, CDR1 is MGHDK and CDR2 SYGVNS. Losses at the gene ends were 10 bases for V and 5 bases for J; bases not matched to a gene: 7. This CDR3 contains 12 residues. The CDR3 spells CATGGGGETQYF. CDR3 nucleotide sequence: TGTGCCACCGGCGGGGGTGGGGAGACCCAGTACTTC.

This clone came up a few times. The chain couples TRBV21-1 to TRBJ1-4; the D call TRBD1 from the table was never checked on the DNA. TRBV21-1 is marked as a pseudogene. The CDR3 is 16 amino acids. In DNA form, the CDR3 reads TGTGCCAGCAGCAATCCCTGTGGCAGGGGTGGAGAAAAACTGTTTTTT. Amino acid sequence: CASSNPCGRGGEKLFF.

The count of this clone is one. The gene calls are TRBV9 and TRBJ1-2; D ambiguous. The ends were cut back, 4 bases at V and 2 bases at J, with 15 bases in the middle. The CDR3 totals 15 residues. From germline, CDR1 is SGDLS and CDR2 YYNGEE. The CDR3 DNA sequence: TGTGCCAGCAGCCCTCCGGAGAGCATAAACTATGGCTACACCTTC. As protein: CASSPPESINYGYTF.

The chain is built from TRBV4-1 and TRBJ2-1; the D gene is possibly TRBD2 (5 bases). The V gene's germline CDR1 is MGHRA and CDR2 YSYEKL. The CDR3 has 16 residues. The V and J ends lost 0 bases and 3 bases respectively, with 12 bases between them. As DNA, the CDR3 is TGCGCCAGCAGCCAAGATGGTTCTAGCATCTACAATGAGCAGTTCTTC. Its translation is CASSQDGSSIYNEQFF.

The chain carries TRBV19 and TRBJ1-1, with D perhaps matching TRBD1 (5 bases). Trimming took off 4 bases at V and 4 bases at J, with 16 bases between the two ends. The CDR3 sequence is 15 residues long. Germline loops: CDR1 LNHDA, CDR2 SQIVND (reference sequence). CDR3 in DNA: TGTGCCAGTAGTAGATTGGCGACAGCGAGCACTGAAGCTTTCTTT. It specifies CASSRLATASTEAFF.

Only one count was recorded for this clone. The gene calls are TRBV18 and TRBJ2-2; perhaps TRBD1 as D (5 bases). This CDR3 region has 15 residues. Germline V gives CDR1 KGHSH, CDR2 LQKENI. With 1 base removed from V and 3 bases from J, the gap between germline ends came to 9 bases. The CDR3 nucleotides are TGTGCCAGCTCACCACTCGGCAGGGACACCGGGGAGCTGTTTTTT. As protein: CASSPLGRDTGELFF. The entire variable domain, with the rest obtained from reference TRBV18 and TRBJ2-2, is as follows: NAGVMQNPRHLVRRRGQEARLRCSPMKGHSHVYWYRQLPEEGLKFMVYLQKENIIDESGMPKERFSAEFPKEGPSILRIQQVVRGDSAAYFCASSPLGRDTGELFFGEGSRLTVL.

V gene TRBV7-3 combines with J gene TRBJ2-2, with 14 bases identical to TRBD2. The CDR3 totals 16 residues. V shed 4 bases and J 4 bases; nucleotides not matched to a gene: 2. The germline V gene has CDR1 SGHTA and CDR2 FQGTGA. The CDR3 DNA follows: TGTGCCAGCAGCTCCGGGACTAGCGGGAGCACCGGGGAGCTGTTTTTT. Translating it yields CASSSGTSGSTGELFF. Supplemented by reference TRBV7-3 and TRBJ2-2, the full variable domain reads GAGVSQTPSNKVTEKGKYVELRCDPISGHTALYWYRQSLGQGPEFLIYFQGTGAADDSGLPNDRFFAVRPEGSVSTLKIQRTERGDSAVYLCASSSGTSGSTGELFFGEGSRLTVL.

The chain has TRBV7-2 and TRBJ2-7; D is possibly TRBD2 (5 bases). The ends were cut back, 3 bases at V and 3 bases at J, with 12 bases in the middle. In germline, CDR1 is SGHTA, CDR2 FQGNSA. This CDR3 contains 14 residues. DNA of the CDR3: TGTGCCAGCAGCTTGCGGGCCGGGGACTACGAGCAGTACTTC. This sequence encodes CASSLRAGDYEQYF.

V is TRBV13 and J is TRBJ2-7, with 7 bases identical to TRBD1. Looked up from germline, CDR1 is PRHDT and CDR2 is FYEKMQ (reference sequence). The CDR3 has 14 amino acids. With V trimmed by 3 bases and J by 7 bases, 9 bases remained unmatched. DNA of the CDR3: TGTGCCAGCAGCTTTTTAGAGGGGGCCAGTGAGCAGTACTTC. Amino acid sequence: CASSFLEGASEQYF. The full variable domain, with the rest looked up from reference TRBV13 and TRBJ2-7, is AAGVIQSPRHLIKEKRETATLKCYPIPRHDTVYWYQQGPGQDPQFLISFYEKMQSDKGSIPDRFSAQQFSDYHSELNMSSLELGDSALYFCASSFLEGASEQYFGPGTRLTVT.